This TCR beta chain was recorded in a study of blood T cell repertoires in COVID-19. Overall study: Donors in the United States, Italy and Spain gave samples during acute or convalescent COVID-19.

In the authors' methods: Estimates of nucleated cell counts were drawn from the amplification of reference gene primers. TCRdb's table, derived via immunoSEQ multiplex PCR, lists solely in-frame clones and lacks some. Clone size and the V and J calls come from that table; the DNA yielded D and trimming. The data hold approximately 140,000 clones, with 84% observed a single time. This clone was seen a few times. This CDR3 spans 15 amino acids. The V gene's germline CDR1 is LGHDT and CDR2 YNNKEL (reference sequence). The V segment lost 4 bases and the J segment 3 bases; nucleotides outside the gene matches: 7.

Source material: peripheral blood. J is TRBJ1-2 and V is TRBV3-1 (or the pseudogene TRBV3-2), with TRBD1 matching over 8 bases. The TCR was taken from a man in his sixties with acute or convalescent COVID-19. CDR3 in amino acids: CASSPGTGTHYGYTF. The CDR3 DNA follows: TGTGCCAGCAGCCCTGGGACAGGAACTCACTATGGCTACACCTTC.